This T cell receptor (beta chain) was recorded in a study of blood T cell repertoires in COVID-19. TCRdb's table, derived via immunoSEQ multiplex PCR, lists solely in-frame clones and lacks some. The sample has over 50,000 clones; roughly 86% are singletons. The clonotype originates from a man between 65 and 85 years old with active COVID-19. The material sequenced was peripheral blood.

DNA for the CDR3: TGTGCCAGCAGCCGCAGGGCTAGCGGTCGGGATACGCAGTATTTT. Translated: CASSRRASGRDTQYF. The chain has TRBV11-3 and TRBJ2-3, with 7 bases matching TRBD2. CDR1 and CDR2 (germline): SGHNT, YENEEA. The J segment lost 6 bases and the V segment lost 5 bases, leaving 11 bases of the junction unmatched. This CDR3 spans 15 amino acids.